The clone carrying this T cell receptor (beta chain) showed up just a few times. No antigen is known for it. V lost 2 bases, J lost 1 base, and 11 bases lay in between. Germline CDR1 is SGHRS and CDR2 is YFSETQ. CDR3 length: 15 amino acids. This record belongs to a study of response to subunit inactivated influenza vaccine. Notes on the study in general: Authors suggested each seasonal influenza vaccination recruits few new T cells.

TCRdb used MiXCR to reprocess the RT-PCR reads, holding one entry per CDR3 protein. Here the sample spans 650,000 to 850,000 distinct CDR3 sequences, approximately 14% being singletons. The starting material was PBMCs from blood, obtained about 14 days before vaccination. The receptor was isolated from a middle-aged man who received an inactivated influenza vaccine. The V and J genes are TRBV5-1 and TRBJ2-3, with D maybe TRBD1 (5 bases). This CDR3 is CASSFRQGGTDTQYF. In DNA, the CDR3 is TGCGCCAGCAGCTTTAGGCAGGGTGGCACAGATACGCAGTATTTT.